Each of the 22 T cell receptor beta chains below was sequenced from the same sample in a study of cytomegalovirus exposure and HLA in healthy donors (dated by TCRdb to between 2016 and 2019). Libraries were built with the immunoSEQ multiplex PCR assay. TCRdb retrieved this table from immuneACCESS and kept in-frame rearrangements only. Not all clones are present; in checked studies, unresolved V genes account for under half, and no reason is known for the remainder. The sample yields around 170,000 clones; 85% were counted once. The ten biggest clones cover about 17% of the sample. Sample: PBMCs. Receptors were obtained from a man in his late teens or twenties in good health and CMV-seropositive.

This chain joins TRBV6-1 and TRBJ1-1; TRBD1 might be the D (5 bases). The V gene's germline CDR1 is MNHNS and CDR2 SASEGT. V shed 4 bases and J shed 0 bases, with 6 bases lying between them. The CDR3 totals 13 residues. Here the CDR3 reads CASSGQLNTEAFF. The CDR3 DNA reads as TGTGCCAGCAGTGGACAGCTGAACACTGAAGCTTTCTTT.

The V and J genes are TRBV7-9 and TRBJ2-7; 10 nucleotides agree with TRBD1. CDR3 length: 15 residues. Germline CDR1 is SEHNR and CDR2 is FQNEAQ (reference sequence). V lost 4 bases, J lost 4 bases, and 7 bases stayed unmatched. The CDR3 sequence: CASSSPGQGFYEQYF. CDR3 DNA: TGTGCCAGCAGCTCTCCGGGACAGGGGTTTTACGAGCAGTACTTC.

The gene calls are TRBV5-1 and TRBJ2-7, with TRBD1 identical over 9 bases. This CDR3 has 16 amino acids. In germline, CDR1 is SGHRS, CDR2 YFSETQ. Trimming removed 4 bases from V and 4 bases from J; junction bases left unmatched: 12. As DNA, the CDR3 is TGCGCCAGCAGCGCGGTTGGGACAGGGAAACCGTACGAGCAGTACTTC. It encodes CASSAVGTGKPYEQYF.

This clone has just a few counts. The V gene is TRBV10-3, the J gene TRBJ2-7; 14 bases are shared with TRBD2. Germline V gene sequence: CDR1 ENHRY, CDR2 SYGVKD. Trimming at V came to 4 bases and at J to 5 bases, leaving 7 bases not matched to a gene. The CDR3 length is 16 residues. CDR3 sequence: CAISARGGLAGDEQYF. The CDR3 bases are TGTGCCATCAGTGCCAGAGGGGGACTAGCGGGAGACGAGCAGTACTTC.

This chain uses TRBV10-3 with TRBJ2-5; 10 bases line up with TRBD1. The length of the CDR3 is 17 residues. After removal of 6 bases from V and 5 bases from J, the junction contained 15 bases not matched to a gene. Looked up from germline, CDR1 is ENHRY and CDR2 is SYGVKD. CDR3 loop: CAISSPTATGGRETQYF. The CDR3 DNA reads as TGTGCCATCAGCTCTCCCACCGCGACAGGGGGCAGGGAGACCCAGTACTTC.

Of note for this clone: A read error may account for a junction end that differs from germline. The identical CDR3 is also encoded by other nucleotide sequences in the sample. This chain joins TRBV28 and TRBJ1-5; D gene ambiguous. Germline lookup yields CDR1 MDHEN and CDR2 SYDVKM. CDR3 size: 11 residues. CDR3 DNA: TGTGCCAGCAGTAGCTATCAGCCCCAGCATTTT. Amino acid sequence: CASSSYQPQHF.

The chain has TRBV7-3 and TRBJ1-1; D gene unclear. Trimming pared 2 bases from V and 5 bases from J, leaving 15 bases between. The CDR3 is 15 amino acids. Germline CDR1 SGHTA, CDR2 FQGTGA. CDR3 sequence (DNA): TGTGCCAGCAGCTTAGAGGCAGTTGGTGGTACTGAAGCTTTCTTT. Protein sequence: CASSLEAVGGTEAFF. The whole variable domain, remainder taken from reference TRBV7-3 and TRBJ1-1, is GAGVSQTPSNKVTEKGKYVELRCDPISGHTALYWYRQSLGQGPEFLIYFQGTGAADDSGLPNDRFFAVRPEGSVSTLKIQRTERGDSAVYLCASSLEAVGGTEAFFGQGTRLTVV.

This chain uses TRBV5-4 with TRBJ2-1; TRBD2 aligns across 9 bases. Trimming cost V 0 bases and J 4 bases; bases outside gene matches: 2. This CDR3 region has 15 residues. Germline lookup yields CDR1 SGHNT and CDR2 YYREEE (reference sequence). The CDR3 DNA sequence: TGTGCCAGCAGCTTGGAGGCGGGAGGGTACAATGAGCAGTTCTTC. As protein: CASSLEAGGYNEQFF. The complete variable domain, with remaining parts taken from reference TRBV5-4 and TRBJ2-1, reads ETGVTQSPTHLIKTRGQQVTLRCSSQSGHNTVSWYQQALGQGPQFIFQYYREEENGRGNFPPRFSGLQFPNYSSELNVNALELDDSALYLCASSLEAGGYNEQFFGPGTRLTVL.

This chain joins TRBV5-1 and TRBJ1-6; 7 bases match TRBD1. The germline V gene has CDR1 SGHRS and CDR2 YFSETQ. The CDR3 loop spans 15 amino acids. J lost 0 bases, V lost 3 bases, and 0 bases had no gene match. The CDR3 here is CASSSGGSYNSPLHF. The CDR3 nucleotides read TGCGCCAGCAGCTCAGGGGGCTCCTATAATTCACCCCTCCACTTT.

CDR3 in DNA: TGTGCCAGCAGCTCGACTAGCGGGGTCGCAGATACGCAGTATTTT. Translating it yields CASSSTSGVADTQYF. The rearrangement links TRBV7-2 to TRBJ2-3; the match to TRBD2 covers 11 bases. Trimming took 4 bases from V and 4 from J; bases not matched to a gene: 4. In germline, CDR1 is SGHTA, CDR2 FQGNSA. The CDR3 is 15 residues long.

The chain combines TRBV5-6 with TRBJ1-4; 11 bases are shared with TRBD1. The germline CDR1 and CDR2 sequences are SGHDT and YYEEEE. Trimming removed 3 bases from V and 6 bases from J; junction bases left unmatched: 1. The CDR3 totals 14 residues. The DNA of the CDR3 is TGTGCCAGCAGCTGGGGACAGGGGGATGAAAAACTGTTTTTT. Protein product: CASSWGQGDEKLFF.

CDR3 amino acids: CRGQGGTEAFF. Here the CDR3 DNA reads TGCAGGGGACAGGGAGGAACTGAAGCTTTCTTT. The V gene is TRBV20-1, the J gene TRBJ1-1; TRBD1 agrees at 9 bases. This CDR3 has 11 amino acids. Germline V CDR1 and CDR2: DFQATT, SNEGSKA (reference sequence).

The chain is built from TRBV6-5 and TRBJ2-3; tentatively, D is TRBD2 (5 bases). Trimming took 8 bases from V and 2 from J, leaving 14 bases between them. This CDR3 is 14 amino acids long. Germline CDR1 MNHEY, CDR2 SVGAGI. The CDR3 sequence is CASRPGFVTDTQYF. The CDR3 coding sequence is TGTGCCAGCCGCCCGGGGTTCGTCACAGATACGCAGTATTTT.

The J gene is TRBJ2-1, the V gene TRBV30; perhaps TRBD1 as D (6 bases). CDR3 length: 13 amino acids. V lost 8 bases and J 9 bases, leaving 20 bases between the germline ends. Germline V lookup: CDR1 GTSNPN, CDR2 SVGIG (reference sequence). CDR3 residues: CARMEFGGGEQFF. CDR3 in DNA: TGTGCCCGAATGGAGTTTGGGGGCGGTGAGCAGTTCTTC.

The CDR3 is CASSKGQGIHEQYF. DNA of the CDR3: TGTGCCAGCAGCAAGGGACAGGGTATCCACGAGCAGTACTTC. This chain connects TRBV2 to TRBJ2-7; TRBD1 agrees at 9 bases. The CDR3 is made up of 14 amino acids. Trimming removed 6 bases from V and 5 bases from J; junction bases left unmatched: 8. The germline CDR1 and CDR2 sequences are SNHLY and FYNNEI.

J is TRBJ1-2 and V is TRBV18; weak D call: TRBD1 (6 bases). Trimming stripped 2 bases from V and 8 bases from J, with 15 bases between. Germline V gene sequence: CDR1 KGHSH, CDR2 LQKENI. This CDR3 contains 14 residues. CDR3 amino acids: CASSPGNRVEGYTF. The CDR3 DNA sequence: TGTGCCAGCTCACCAGGGAACAGGGTTGAGGGCTACACCTTC.

This chain uses TRBV6-5 with TRBJ2-2; TRBD1 matches 7 bases. Germline assignment: CDR1 MNHEY and CDR2 SVGAGI. The CDR3 has 14 amino acids. V was clipped by 6 bases and J by 4 bases; unmatched bases: 5. The CDR3 spells CASRTGMVTGELFF. CDR3 DNA: TGTGCCAGCAGGACAGGGATGGTCACCGGGGAGCTGTTTTTT.

The V call is TRBV7-9, the J call TRBJ1-6, with unresolved D. V shed 6 bases and J shed 9 bases, with 9 bases lying between them. Germline V lookup: CDR1 SEHNR, CDR2 FQNEAQ (reference sequence). This CDR3 comprises 12 residues. The CDR3 reads CASSRESSPLHF. Here the CDR3 DNA reads TGTGCCAGCAGTCGTGAGAGTTCACCCCTCCACTTT.

A few counts support this clone. The chain carries TRBV30 and TRBJ1-2, with TRBD1 identical over 8 bases. Germline V lookup: CDR1 GTSNPN, CDR2 SVGIG (reference sequence). J lost 4 bases, V lost 3 bases, and 4 bases had no gene match. The CDR3 runs to 13 residues. CDR3 loop: CAWSTGTGYGYTF. The CDR3 DNA reads as TGTGCCTGGAGCACCGGGACAGGCTATGGCTACACCTTC.

The J gene is TRBJ1-3, the V gene TRBV5-1; the D is unclear. Germline V gene lookup returns CDR1 SGHRS and CDR2 YFSETQ. The length of the CDR3 is 15 residues. Between the trimmed V and J ends, which lost 5 bases and 4 bases, there was a span of 16 bases. This CDR3 is CASSVWGALGNTIYF. The CDR3 DNA follows: TGCGCCAGCAGTGTGTGGGGAGCCCTGGGAAACACCATATATTTT.

The V gene is TRBV19, the J gene TRBJ1-2; 11 bases map to TRBD1. CDR3 length: 15 residues. Germline V lookup: CDR1 LNHDA, CDR2 SQIVND (reference sequence). Trimming took 7 bases from V and 8 from J; bases not matched to a gene: 12. DNA of the CDR3: TGTGCCAGTATGGCCCCCGGACAGGGGGCAAGGGGCTACACCTTC. As protein: CASMAPGQGARGYTF.

This clone showed up just a few times. This chain joins TRBV7-2 and TRBJ2-3, with a possible D match to TRBD2 (6 bases). The V end was cut by 6 bases, the J end by 2 bases, with 12 bases between. CDR1 and CDR2 from the germline V gene are SGHTA and FQGNSA. The CDR3 has 14 residues. CDR3 region: CASRWGGATDTQYF. CDR3 coding DNA: TGTGCCAGCAGGTGGGGCGGGGCCACAGATACGCAGTATTTT. The complete variable domain, with remaining parts taken from reference TRBV7-2 and TRBJ2-3, reads GAGVSQSPSNKVTEKGKDVELRCDPISGHTALYWYRQSLGQGLEFLIYFQGNSAPDKSGLPSDRFSAERTGGSVSTLTIQRTQQEDSAVYLCASRWGGATDTQYFGPGTRLTVL.